This TCR beta chain was recorded in a study of blood T cells in healthy people across ages. It was with a sample-barcoded 5' primer and a J-beta primer mix that a second PCR of about 6 to 11 cycles was run. Each of the samples gave a minimum of 3 million paired-end reads that contained CDR3. TCRdb called the 5' RACE reads again in MiXCR, with one record for every CDR3 protein. The sample consists of 910,000 or so distinct CDR3 sequences, approximately 50% of them appearing once. The CDR3 has 13 residues. Germline V CDR1 and CDR2: SGDLS, YYNGEE. V lost 0 bases and J 7 bases, leaving 11 bases between the germline ends. Points on this clonotype: Its cognate antigen is unknown.

Overall study findings and caveats: Naive and antigen-experienced cells were not separated, limiting conclusive comparison. Among long-lived donors, naive CD4+ cells were more numerous and diversity higher than in aged donors.

Sample: blood. The clonotype originates from a woman in her fifties or sixties in good health. The rearrangement uses TRBV9 and TRBJ2-7, with D uncertain. CDR3 in amino acids: CASSVGPNNEQYF. The DNA for the CDR3 is TGTGCCAGCAGCGTAGGGCCCAACAATGAGCAGTACTTC.